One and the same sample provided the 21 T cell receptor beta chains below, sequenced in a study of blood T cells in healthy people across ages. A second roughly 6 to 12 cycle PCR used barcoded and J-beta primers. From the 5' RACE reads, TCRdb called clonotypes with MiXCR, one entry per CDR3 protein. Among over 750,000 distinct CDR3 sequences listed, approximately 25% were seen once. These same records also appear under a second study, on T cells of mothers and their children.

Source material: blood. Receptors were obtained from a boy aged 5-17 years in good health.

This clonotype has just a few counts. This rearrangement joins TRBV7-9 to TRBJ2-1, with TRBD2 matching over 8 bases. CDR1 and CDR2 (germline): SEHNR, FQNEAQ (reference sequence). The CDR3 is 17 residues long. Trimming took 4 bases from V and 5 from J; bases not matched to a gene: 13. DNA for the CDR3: TGTGCCAGCAGCTATCCTTGGACTAGCAAGGATGACAATGAGCAGTTCTTC. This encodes CASSYPWTSKDDNEQFF.

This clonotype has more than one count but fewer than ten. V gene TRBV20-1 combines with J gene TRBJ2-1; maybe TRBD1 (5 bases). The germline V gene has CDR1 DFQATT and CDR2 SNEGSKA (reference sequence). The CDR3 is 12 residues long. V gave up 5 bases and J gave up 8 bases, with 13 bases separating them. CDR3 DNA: TGCAGTGCTGGCGAAGGGGTCGATGAGCAGTTCTTC. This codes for CSAGEGVDEQFF.

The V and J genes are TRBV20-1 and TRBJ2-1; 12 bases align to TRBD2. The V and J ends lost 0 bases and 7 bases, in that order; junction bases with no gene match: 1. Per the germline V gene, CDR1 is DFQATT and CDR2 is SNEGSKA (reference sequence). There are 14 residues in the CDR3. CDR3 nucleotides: TGCAGTGCTAGAGAGACTAGCGGGAGAAATGAGCAGTTCTTC. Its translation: CSARETSGRNEQFF.

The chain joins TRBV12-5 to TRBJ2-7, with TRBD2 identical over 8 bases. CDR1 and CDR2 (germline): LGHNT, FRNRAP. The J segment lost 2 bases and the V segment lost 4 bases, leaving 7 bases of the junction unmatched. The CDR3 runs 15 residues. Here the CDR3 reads CASGSGGSGTYEQYF. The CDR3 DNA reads TGTGCTAGTGGTTCGGGGGGGAGCGGGACCTACGAGCAGTACTTC.

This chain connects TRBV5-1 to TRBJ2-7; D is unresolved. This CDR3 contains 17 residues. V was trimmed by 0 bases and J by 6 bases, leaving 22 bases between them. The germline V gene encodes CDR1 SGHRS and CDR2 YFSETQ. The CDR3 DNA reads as TGCGCCAGCAGCTTGGCTCGTCAGACCCCCCCTACGGGCGAGCAGTACTTC. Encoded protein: CASSLARQTPPTGEQYF.

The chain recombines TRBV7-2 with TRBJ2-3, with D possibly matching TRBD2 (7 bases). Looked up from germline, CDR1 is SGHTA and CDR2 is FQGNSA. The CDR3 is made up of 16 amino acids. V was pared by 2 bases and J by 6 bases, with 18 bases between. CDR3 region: CASSLRLGGPLDTQYF. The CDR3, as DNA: TGTGCCAGCAGCTTACGTTTGGGGGGGCCCTTGGATACGCAGTATTTT.

CDR3 in amino acids: CASSVGPQAQETQYF. CDR3 in DNA: TGTGCCAGCAGCGTTGGACCCCAGGCCCAAGAGACCCAGTACTTC. This chain connects TRBV9 to TRBJ2-5; D uncertain. V was trimmed by 2 bases and J by 1 base, leaving 12 bases between them. CDR3 length equals 15 residues. CDR1 and CDR2 from the germline V gene are SGDLS and YYNGEE.

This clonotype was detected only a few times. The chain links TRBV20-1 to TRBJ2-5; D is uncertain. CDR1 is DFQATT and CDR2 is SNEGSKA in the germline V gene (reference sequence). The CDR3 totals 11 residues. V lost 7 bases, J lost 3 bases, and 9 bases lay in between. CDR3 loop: CSVWNKETQYF. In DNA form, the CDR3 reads TGCAGTGTTTGGAATAAAGAGACCCAGTACTTC.

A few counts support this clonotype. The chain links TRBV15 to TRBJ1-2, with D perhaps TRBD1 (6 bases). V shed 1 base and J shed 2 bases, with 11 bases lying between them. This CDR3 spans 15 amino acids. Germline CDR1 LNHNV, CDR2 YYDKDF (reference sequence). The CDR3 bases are TGTGCCACCAGCAGAGGCGGGACACGGAACTATGGCTACACCTTC. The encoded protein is CATSRGGTRNYGYTF.

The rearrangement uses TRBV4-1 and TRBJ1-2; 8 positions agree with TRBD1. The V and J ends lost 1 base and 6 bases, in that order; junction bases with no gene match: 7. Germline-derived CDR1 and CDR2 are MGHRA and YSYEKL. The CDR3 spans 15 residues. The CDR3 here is CASSQGAGGENGYTF. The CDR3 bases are TGCGCCAGCAGCCAAGGGGCAGGGGGCGAAAATGGCTACACCTTC.

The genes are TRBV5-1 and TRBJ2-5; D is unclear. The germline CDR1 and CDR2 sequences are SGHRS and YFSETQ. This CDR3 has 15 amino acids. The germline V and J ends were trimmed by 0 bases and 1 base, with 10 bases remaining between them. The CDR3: CASSLDGRSQETQYF. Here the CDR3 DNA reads TGCGCCAGCAGCTTGGATGGACGGTCCCAAGAGACCCAGTACTTC.

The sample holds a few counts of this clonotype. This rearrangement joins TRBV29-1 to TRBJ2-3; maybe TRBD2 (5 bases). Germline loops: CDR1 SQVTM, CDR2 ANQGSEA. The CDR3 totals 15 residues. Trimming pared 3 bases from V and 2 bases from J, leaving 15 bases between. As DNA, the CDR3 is TGCAGCGTTGAGGATGAAGGGAGACTCACAGATACGCAGTATTTT. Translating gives CSVEDEGRLTDTQYF.

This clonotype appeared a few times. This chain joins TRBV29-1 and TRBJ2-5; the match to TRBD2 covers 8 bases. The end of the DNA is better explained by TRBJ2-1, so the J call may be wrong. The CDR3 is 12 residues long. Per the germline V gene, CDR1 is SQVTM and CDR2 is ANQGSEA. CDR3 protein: CSVARRGAEQFF. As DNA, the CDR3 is TGCAGCGTTGCGAGGCGGGGGGCTGAGCAGTTCTTC.

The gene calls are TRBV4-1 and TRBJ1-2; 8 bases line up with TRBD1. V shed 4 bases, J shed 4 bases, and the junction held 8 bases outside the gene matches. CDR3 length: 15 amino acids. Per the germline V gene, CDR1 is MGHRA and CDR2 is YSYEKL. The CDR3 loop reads CASSRETGVGYGYTF. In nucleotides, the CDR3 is TGCGCCAGCAGCCGGGAGACAGGGGTCGGCTATGGCTACACCTTC.

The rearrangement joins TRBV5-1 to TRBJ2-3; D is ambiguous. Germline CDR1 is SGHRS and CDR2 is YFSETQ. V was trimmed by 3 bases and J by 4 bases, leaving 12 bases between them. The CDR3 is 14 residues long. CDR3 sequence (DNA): TGCGCCAGCAGCTATGAGCTTGACGCAGATACGCAGTATTTT. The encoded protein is CASSYELDADTQYF.

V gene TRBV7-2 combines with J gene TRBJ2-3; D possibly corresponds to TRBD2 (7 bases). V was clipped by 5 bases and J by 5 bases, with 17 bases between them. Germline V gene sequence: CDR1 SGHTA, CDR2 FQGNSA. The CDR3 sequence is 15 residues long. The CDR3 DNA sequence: TGTGCCAGCAGCCTGAAGGGGGGGCAGGGAGATACGCAGTATTTT. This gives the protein CASSLKGGQGDTQYF.

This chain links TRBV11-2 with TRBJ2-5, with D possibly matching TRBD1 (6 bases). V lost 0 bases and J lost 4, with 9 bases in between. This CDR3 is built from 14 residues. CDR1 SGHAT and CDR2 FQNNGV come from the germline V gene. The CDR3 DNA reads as TGTGCCAGCAGCTTAGATCAGGGGCTAGAGACCCAGTACTTC. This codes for CASSLDQGLETQYF. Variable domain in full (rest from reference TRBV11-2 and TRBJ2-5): EAGVAQSPRYKIIEKRQSVAFWCNPISGHATLYWYQQILGQGPKLLIQFQNNGVVDDSQLPKDRFSAERLKGVDSTLKIQPAKLEDSAVYLCASSLDQGLETQYFGPGTRLLVL.

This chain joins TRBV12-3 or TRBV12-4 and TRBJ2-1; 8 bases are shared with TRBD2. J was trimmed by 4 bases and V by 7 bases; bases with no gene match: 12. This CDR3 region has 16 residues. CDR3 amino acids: CASNDRFAGGYNEQFF. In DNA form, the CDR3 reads TGTGCCAGCAACGACCGATTCGCGGGAGGATACAATGAGCAGTTCTTC.

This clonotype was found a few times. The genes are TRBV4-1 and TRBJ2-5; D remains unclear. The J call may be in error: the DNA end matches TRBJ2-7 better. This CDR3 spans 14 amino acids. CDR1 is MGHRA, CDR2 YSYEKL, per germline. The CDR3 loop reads CASSQVVASYEQYF. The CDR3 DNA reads TGCGCCAGCAGCCAAGTTGTTGCCTCCTACGAGCAGTACTTC.

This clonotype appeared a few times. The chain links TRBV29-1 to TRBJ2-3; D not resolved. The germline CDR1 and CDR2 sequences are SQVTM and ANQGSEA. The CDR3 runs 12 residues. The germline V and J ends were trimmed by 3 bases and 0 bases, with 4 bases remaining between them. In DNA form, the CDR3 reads TGCAGCGTTGAGGCTAGCACAGATACGCAGTATTTT. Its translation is CSVEASTDTQYF.

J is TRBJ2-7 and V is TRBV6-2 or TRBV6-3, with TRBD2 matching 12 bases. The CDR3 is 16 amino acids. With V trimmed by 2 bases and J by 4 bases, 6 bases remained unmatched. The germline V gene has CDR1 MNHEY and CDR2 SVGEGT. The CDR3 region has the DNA TGTGCCAGCAGTTACCCCGGACTAGCGGGGTCTTACGAGCAGTACTTC. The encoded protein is CASSYPGLAGSYEQYF.